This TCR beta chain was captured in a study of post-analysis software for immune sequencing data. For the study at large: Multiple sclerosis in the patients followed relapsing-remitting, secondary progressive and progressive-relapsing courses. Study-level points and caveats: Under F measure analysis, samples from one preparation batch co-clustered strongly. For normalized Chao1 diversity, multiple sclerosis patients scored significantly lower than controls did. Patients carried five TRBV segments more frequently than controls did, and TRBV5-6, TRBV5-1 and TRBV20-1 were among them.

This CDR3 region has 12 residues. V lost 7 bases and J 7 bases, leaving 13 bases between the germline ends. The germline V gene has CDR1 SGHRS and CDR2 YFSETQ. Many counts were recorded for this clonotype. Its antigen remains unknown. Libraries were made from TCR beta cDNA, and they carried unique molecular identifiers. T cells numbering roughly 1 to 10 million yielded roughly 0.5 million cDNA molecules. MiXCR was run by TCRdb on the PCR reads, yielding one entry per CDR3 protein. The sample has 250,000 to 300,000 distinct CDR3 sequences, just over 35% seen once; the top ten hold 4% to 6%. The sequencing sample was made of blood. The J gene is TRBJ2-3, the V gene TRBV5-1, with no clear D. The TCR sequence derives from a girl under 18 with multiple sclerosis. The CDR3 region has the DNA TGCGCCAGCGGAAGAACGCCCCATACGCAGTATTTT. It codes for CASGRTPHTQYF.